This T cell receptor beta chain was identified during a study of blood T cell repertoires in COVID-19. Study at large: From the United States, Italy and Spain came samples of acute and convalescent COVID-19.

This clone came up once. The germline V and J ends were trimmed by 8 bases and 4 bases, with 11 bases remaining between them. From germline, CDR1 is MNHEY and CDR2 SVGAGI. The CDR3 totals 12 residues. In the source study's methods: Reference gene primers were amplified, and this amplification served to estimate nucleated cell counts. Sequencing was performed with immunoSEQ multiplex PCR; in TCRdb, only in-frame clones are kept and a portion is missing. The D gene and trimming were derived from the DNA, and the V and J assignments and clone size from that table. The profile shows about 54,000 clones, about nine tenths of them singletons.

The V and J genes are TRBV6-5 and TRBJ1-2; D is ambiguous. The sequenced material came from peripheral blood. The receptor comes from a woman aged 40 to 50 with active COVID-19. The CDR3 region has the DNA TGTGCCAGCCAGAGAGAGGGCTATGGCTACACCTTC. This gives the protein CASQREGYGYTF.